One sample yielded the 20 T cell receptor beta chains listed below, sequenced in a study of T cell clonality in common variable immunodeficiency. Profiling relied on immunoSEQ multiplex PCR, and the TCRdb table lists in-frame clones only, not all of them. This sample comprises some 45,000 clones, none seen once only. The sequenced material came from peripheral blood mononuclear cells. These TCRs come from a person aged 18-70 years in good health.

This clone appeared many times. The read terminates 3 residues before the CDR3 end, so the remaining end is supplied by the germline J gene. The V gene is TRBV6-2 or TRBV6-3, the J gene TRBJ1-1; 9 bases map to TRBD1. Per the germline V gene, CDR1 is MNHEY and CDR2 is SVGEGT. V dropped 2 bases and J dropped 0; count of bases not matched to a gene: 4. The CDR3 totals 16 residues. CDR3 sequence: CASSYQQGALNTEAFF. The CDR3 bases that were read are TGTGCCAGCAGTTACCAACAGGGGGCCCTGAACACTGAA.

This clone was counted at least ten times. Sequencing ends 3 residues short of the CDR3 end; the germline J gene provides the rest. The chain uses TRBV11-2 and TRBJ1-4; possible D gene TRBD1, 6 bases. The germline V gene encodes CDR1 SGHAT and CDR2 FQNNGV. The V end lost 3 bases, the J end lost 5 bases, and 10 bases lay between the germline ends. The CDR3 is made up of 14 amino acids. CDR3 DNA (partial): TGTGCCAGCAGCTTGGTGACAGGAAATGAAAAA. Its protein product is CASSLVTGNEK. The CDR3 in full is CASSLVTGNEKLFF.

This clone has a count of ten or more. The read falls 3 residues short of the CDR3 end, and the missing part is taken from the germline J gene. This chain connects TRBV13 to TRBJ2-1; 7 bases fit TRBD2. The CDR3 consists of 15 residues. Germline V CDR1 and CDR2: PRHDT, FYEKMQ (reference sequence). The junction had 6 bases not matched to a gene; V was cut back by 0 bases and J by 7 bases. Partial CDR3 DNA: TGTGCCAGCAGCTTAGGTCCCAGCGGGGTGAATGAG. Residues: CASSLGPSGVNE. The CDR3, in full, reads CASSLGPSGVNEQFF.

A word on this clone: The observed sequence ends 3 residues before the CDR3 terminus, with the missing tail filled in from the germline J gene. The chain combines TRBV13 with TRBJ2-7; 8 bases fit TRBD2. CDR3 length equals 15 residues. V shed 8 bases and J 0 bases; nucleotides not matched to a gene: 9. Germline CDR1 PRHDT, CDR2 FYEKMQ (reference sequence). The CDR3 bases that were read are TGTGCCAGCCGTTACCGGGGGGGGAGCTCCTACGAG. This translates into CASRYRGGSSYE. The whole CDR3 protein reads CASRYRGGSSYEQYF. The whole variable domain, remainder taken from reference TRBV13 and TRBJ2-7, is AAGVIQSPRHLIKEKRETATLKCYPIPRHDTVYWYQQGPGQDPQFLISFYEKMQSDKGSIPDRFSAQQFSDYHSELNMSSLELGDSALYFCASRYRGGSSYEQYFGPGTRLTVT.

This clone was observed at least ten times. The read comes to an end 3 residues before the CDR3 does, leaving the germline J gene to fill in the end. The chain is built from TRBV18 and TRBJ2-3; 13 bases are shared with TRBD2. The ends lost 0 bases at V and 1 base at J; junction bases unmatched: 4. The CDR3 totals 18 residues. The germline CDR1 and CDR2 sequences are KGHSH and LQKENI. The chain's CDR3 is CASSPPSGTSGGTDTQYF. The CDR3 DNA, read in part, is TGTGCCAGCTCACCACCTAGCGGGACTAGCGGGGGCACAGATACG. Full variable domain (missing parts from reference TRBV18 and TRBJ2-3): NAGVMQNPRHLVRRRGQEARLRCSPMKGHSHVYWYRQLPEEGLKFMVYLQKENIIDESGMPKERFSAEFPKEGPSILRIQQVVRGDSAAYFCASSPPSGTSGGTDTQYFGPGTRLTVL.

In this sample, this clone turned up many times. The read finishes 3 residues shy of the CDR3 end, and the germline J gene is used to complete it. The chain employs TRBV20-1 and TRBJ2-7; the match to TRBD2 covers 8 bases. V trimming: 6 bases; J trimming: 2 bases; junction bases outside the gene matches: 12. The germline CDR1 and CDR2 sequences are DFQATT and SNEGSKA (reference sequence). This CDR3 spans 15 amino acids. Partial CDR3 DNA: TGCAGTGCCACCGGCTCCGGGACTAGAACCTACGAG. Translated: CSATGSGTRTYE. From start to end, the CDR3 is CSATGSGTRTYEQYF.

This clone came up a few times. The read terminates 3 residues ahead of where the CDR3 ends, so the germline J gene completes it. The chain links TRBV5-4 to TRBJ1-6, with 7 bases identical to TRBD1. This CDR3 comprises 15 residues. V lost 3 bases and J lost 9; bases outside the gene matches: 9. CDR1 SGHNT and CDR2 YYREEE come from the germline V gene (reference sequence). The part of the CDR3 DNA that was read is TGTGCCAGCAGCTCCAGACAGGGAGGAGGTTCACCC. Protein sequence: CASSSRQGGGSP. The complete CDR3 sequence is CASSSRQGGGSPLHF. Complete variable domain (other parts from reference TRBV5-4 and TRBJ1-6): ETGVTQSPTHLIKTRGQQVTLRCSSQSGHNTVSWYQQALGQGPQFIFQYYREEENGRGNFPPRFSGLQFPNYSSELNVNALELDDSALYLCASSSRQGGGSPLHFGNGTRLTVT.

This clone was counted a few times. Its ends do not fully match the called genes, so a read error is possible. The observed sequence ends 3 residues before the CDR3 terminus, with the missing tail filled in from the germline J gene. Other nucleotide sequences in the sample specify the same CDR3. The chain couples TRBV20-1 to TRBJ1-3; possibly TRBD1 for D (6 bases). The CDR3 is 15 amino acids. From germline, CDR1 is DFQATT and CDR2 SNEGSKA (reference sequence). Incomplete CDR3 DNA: TGCAGTGCTCGGAGGCCAGGGGCGCCGGGAAACACA. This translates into CSARRPGAPGNT. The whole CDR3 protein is CSARRPGAPGNTIYF.

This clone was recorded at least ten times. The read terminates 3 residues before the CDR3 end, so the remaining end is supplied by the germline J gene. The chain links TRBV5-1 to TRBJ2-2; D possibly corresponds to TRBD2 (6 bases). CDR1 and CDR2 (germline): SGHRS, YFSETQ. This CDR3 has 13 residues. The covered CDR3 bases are TGCGCCAGCAGCTTTCGCGGGGATTCACCG. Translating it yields CASSFRGDSP. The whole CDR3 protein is CASSFRGDSPLFF. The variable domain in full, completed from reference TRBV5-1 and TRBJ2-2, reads KAGVTQTPRYLIKTRGQQVTLSCSPISGHRSVSWYQQTPGQGLQFLFEYFSETQRNKGNFPGRFSGRQFSNSRSEMNVSTLELGDSALYLCASSFRGDSPLFFGEGSRLTVL.

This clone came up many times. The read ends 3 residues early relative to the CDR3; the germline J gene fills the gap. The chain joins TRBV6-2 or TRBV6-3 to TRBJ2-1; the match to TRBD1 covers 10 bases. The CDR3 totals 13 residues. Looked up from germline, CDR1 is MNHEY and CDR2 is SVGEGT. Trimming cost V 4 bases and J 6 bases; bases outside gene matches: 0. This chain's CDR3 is CASSWTGGNEQFF. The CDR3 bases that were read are TGTGCCAGCAGTTGGACAGGGGGCAATGAG.

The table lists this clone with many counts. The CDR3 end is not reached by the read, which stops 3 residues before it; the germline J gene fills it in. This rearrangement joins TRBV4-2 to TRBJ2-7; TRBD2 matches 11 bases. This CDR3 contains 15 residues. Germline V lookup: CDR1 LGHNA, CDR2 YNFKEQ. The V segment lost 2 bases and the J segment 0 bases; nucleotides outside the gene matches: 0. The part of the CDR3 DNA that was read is TGTGCCAGCAGCCAACTAGCGGGGGGCTCCTACGAG. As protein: CASSQLAGGSYE. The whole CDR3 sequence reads CASSQLAGGSYEQYF.

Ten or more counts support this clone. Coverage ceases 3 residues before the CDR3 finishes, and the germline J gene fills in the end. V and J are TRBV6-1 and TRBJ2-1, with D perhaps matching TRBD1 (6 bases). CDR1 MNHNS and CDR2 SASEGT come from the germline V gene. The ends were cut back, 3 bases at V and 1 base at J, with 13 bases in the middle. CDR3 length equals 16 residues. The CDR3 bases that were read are TGTGCCAGCAGTGAGACCCAGGGGAGTTCCTACAATGAG. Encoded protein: CASSETQGSSYNE. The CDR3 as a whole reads CASSETQGSSYNEQFF.

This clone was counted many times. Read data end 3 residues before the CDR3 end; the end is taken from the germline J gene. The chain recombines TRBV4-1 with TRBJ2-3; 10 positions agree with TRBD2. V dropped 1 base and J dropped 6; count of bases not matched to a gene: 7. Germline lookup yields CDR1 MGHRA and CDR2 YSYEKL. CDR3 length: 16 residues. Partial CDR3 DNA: TGCGCCAGCAGCCAAGCGGGAGCGGGGGGGCTGGATACG. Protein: CASSQAGAGGLDT. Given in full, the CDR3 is CASSQAGAGGLDTQYF.

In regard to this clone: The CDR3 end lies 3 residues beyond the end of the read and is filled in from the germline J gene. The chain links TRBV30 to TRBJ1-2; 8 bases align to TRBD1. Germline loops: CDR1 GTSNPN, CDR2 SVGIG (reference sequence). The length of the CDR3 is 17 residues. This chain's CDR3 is CAWSVDLLHTGGYDYTF. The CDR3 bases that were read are TGTGCCTGGAGTGTAGACCTCCTTCACACAGGGGGGTACGAC.

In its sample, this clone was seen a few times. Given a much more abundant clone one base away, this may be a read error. The CDR3 reads CASSQQGWQPQYF. The covered CDR3 bases are TGTGCCAGCAGCCAACAGGGCTGGCAGCCG. The chain combines TRBV16 with TRBJ2-3, with D tentatively TRBD1 (5 bases). The sequence runs out 3 residues before the end of the CDR3; the remainder is reconstructed from the germline J gene. Germline CDR1 KGHSY, CDR2 FQNENV. The CDR3 is 13 residues long.

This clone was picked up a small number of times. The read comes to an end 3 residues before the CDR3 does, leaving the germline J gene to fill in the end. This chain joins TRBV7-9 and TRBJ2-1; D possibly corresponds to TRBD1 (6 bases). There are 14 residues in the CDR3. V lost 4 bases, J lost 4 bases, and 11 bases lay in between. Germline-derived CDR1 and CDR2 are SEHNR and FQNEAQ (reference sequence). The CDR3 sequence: CASSSGTIYNEQFF. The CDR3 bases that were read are TGTGCCAGCAGCTCCGGGACAATTTACAATGAG.

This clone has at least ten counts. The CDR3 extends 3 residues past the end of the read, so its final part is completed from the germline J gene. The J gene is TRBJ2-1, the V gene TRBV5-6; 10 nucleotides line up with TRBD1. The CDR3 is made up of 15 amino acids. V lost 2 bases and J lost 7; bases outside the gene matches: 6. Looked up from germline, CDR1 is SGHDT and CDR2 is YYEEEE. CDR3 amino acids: CASSFPTGGFNEQFF. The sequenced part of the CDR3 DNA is TGTGCCAGCAGCTTTCCGACAGGGGGCTTTAATGAG.

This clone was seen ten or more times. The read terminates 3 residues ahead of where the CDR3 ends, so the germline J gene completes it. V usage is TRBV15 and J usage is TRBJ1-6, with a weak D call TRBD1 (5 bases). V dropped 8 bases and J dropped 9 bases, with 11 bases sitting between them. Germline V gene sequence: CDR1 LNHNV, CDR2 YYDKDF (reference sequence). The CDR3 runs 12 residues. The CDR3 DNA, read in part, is TGTGCCACCTCGGGACTTTCTTCACCC. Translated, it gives CATSGLSSP. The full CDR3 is CATSGLSSPLHF.

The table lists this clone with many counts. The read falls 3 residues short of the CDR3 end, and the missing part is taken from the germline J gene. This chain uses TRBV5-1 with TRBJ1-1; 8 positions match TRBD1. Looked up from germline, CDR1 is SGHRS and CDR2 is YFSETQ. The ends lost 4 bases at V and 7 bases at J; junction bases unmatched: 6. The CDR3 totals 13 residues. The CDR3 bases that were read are TGCGCCAGCAGCCCGGGACAGGAAAGTGAA. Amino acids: CASSPGQESE. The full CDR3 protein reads CASSPGQESEAFF.

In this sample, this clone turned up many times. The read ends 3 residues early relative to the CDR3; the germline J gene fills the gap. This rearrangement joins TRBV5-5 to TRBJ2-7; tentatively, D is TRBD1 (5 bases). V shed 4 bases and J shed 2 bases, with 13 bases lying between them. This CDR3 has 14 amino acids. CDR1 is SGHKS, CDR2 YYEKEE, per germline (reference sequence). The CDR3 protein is CASSTGQGAYEQYF. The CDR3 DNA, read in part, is TGTGCCAGCAGCACAGGACAAGGGGCCTACGAG.